These 6 T cell receptor gamma chains share one sample of origin, sequenced in a study of gammadelta T cells in human blood (dated by TCRdb to the early 2020s). Libraries were made using RT-PCR. Instrument used: Illumina MiSeq. The public reads were reprocessed by TCRdb using CATT, and rows of matching DNA were later combined. In this sample the table shows approximately 400 gamma-chain clones, 9.9% of which occur a single time. The ten biggest clones cover about 20% of the sample. The specimen was non-Vgamma9Vdelta2 gamma-delta T cells from infant blood. These receptor sequences come from a human donor.

By share of the sample, this clone is medium-sized (0.01 to 0.1%). The V gene is TRGV8, the J gene TRGJ1 or TRGJ2. Unmatched junction bases numbered 12, after V lost 5 bases and J lost 11 bases. This CDR3 has 12 residues. Per the germline V gene, CDR1 is VENAVY and CDR2 is YDSYNSRV. CDR3 coding DNA: TGTGCCACCTGGGTACCGGCCGCGGAGAAACTCTTT. Translating it yields CATWVPAAEKLF.

This clone was counted between two and nine times. The chain combines TRGV8 with TRGJP1. The V gene end was trimmed by 2 bases and the J gene end by 12 bases; junction bases not matched to a gene: 9. This CDR3 spans 13 amino acids. CDR1 and CDR2 from the germline V gene are VENAVY and YDSYNSRV. The CDR3 DNA is TGTGCCACCTGGGATACCCGAAGGGGGTTCAAGATATTT. Translation gives CATWDTRRGFKIF.

In regard to this clone: The translation of this DNA and the TCRdb protein of a much larger clone differ at residue 4, probably owing to a read error; the protein shown here is translated from the DNA. The chain joins TRGV8 to TRGJP2. Germline assignment: CDR1 VENAVY and CDR2 YDSYNSRV. This CDR3 is built from 11 residues. The CDR3, as DNA: TGTGCCACCTGTGATAATTGGATCAAGACGTTT. It codes for CATCDNWIKTF.

This clone is termed large (0.1 to 1%). The V call is TRGV5, the J call TRGJ1 or TRGJ2. The germline gives CDR1 VINAFY, CDR2 YDVSNSKD. With V trimmed by 0 bases and J by 8 bases, 1 base remained unmatched. This CDR3 spans 11 amino acids. CDR3 DNA: TGTGCCACCTGGGACAGGAATAAGAAACTCTTT. Translating it yields CATWDRNKKLF.

This clone qualifies as large. This chain uses TRGV8 with TRGJ1 or TRGJ2. CDR3 length: 12 amino acids. The V gene's germline CDR1 is VENAVY and CDR2 YDSYNSRV. With V trimmed by 5 bases and J by 2 bases, 3 bases remained unmatched. CDR3 residues: CATWAHYYKKLF. The DNA for the CDR3 is TGTGCCACCTGGGCCCATTATTATAAGAAACTCTTT.

In its sample, this clone ranks as medium-sized (0.01 to 0.1%). The chain is built from TRGV8 and TRGJ1 or TRGJ2. The CDR3 length is 11 residues. V lost 4 bases, J lost 7 bases, and 4 bases stayed unmatched. Per the germline V gene, CDR1 is VENAVY and CDR2 is YDSYNSRV. The CDR3 is CATWEGYKKLF. As DNA, the CDR3 is TGTGCCACCTGGGAAGGATATAAGAAACTCTTT.